This T cell receptor beta chain was found in a study of CD8+CD57+ T cells in acquired aplastic anemia. Overall study findings and caveats: Patients and controls were not found to differ significantly in CD8+ Simpson's diversity.

The CDR3 is 15 amino acids. Trimming removed 8 bases from V and 4 bases from J, with 17 bases in between. Germline-derived CDR1 and CDR2 are LNHNV and YYDKDF (reference sequence). Whoever was chosen for sequencing had shown CD8+CD57+ cell expansion by flow cytometry. Profiling that covered TCR beta VDJ and CDR3 relied on genomic DNA as its template. TCRdb reprocessed the reads via MiXCR and lists one record per CDR3 protein. This sample carries around 160,000 distinct CDR3 sequences, 45% to 55% of them seen once, and the ten largest clones take approximately 2.8%. In this sample, this clonotype turned up many times. Its antigen is undetermined.

The sequenced material came from sorted CD4+, CD8+, or CD8+CD57+ T cells (not recorded which) from PBMCs. This rearrangement joins TRBV15 to TRBJ1-4; TRBD1 is a possible D gene (5 bases). This clonotype was sampled from a human donor with aplastic anemia. The CDR3 bases are TGTGCCACCTGTCGGGAGGGGCTCCATAATGAAAAACTGTTTTTT. This translates into CATCREGLHNEKLFF.